The 15 T cell receptor beta chains below all came from one sample that was sequenced in a study of regulatory T cells in long-lasting Graves disease. Regarding time point: newly diagnosed GD, antithyroid drugs for less than 3 months. Extracted PBMC RNA gave rise to the TCR library. HTBI primers from iRepertoire and Arm-PCR of CDR3 regions yielded the TCR beta libraries. TCRdb re-analysed the multiplex PCR reads in MiXCR, keeping a single row per CDR3 protein. This sample yields under 800,000 distinct CDR3 sequences, of which approximately 15% are seen a single time; more than 15% belongs to the top ten. The same data also contributed to another study, on T cells in Graves' hyperthyroidism and ophthalmopathy.

The source material was peripheral blood mononuclear cells (PBMCs), sampled at new diagnosis, from a patient treated with antithyroid drugs. These receptors were obtained from a woman in her thirties with Graves disease.

This clonotype has ten or more counts. This sequence joins TRBV12-3 or TRBV12-4 and TRBJ1-4; D may be TRBD1 (5 bases). The ends were cut back, 6 bases at V and 8 bases at J, with 10 bases in the middle. The CDR3 extends over 12 amino acids. The CDR3 here is CASRGETEKLFF. For the CDR3, the DNA is TGTGCCAGCAGGGGGGAGACGGAAAAACTGTTTTTT.

This clonotype was recorded at least ten times. V gene TRBV20-1 combines with J gene TRBJ2-2; D possibly uses TRBD1 or TRBD2 (5 bases each). The V and J ends lost 6 bases and 6 bases respectively, with 17 bases between them. Germline V gene sequence: CDR1 DFQATT, CDR2 SNEGSKA (reference sequence). The CDR3 length is 14 residues. CDR3 sequence: CSAYGTRSPGELFF. CDR3 DNA sequence: TGCAGTGCGTACGGGACCCGAAGTCCCGGGGAGCTGTTTTTT.

This clonotype was observed at least ten times. V usage is TRBV6-1 and J usage is TRBJ2-2; unclear D gene. Germline CDR1 MNHNS, CDR2 SASEGT. The CDR3 runs 12 residues. With 4 bases removed from V and 6 bases from J, the gap between germline ends came to 6 bases. The CDR3 bases are TGTGCCAGCAGTGGTCTCTCCGGGGAGCTGTTTTTT. This translates into CASSGLSGELFF.

This clonotype was counted between two and nine times. V is TRBV19 and J is TRBJ2-5; 7 bases align to TRBD1. J gave up 4 bases and V 8 bases, and 7 bases lay outside the gene matches. This CDR3 is 13 amino acids long. Per the germline V gene, CDR1 is LNHDA and CDR2 is SQIVND (reference sequence). The CDR3 reads CASGQAGRETQYF. The DNA of the CDR3 is TGTGCCAGTGGACAGGCCGGTCGAGAGACCCAGTACTTC. Full variable domain (rest looked up from reference TRBV19 and TRBJ2-5): DGGITQSPKYLFRKEGQNVTLSCEQNLNHDAMYWYRQDPGQGLRLIYYSQIVNDFQKGDIAEGYSVSREKKESFPLTVTSAQKNPTAFYLCASGQAGRETQYFGPGTRLLVL.

The rearrangement joins TRBV6-1 to TRBJ2-5; tentatively, D is TRBD1 (5 bases). Germline CDR1 and CDR2: MNHNS and SASEGT. Trimming left V 5 bases short and J 0 bases short, with 16 bases between. CDR3 size: 16 residues. The CDR3 loop is CASSPYSPTDQETQYF. As DNA, the CDR3 is TGTGCCAGCAGTCCCTACTCCCCGACAGACCAAGAGACCCAGTACTTC.

The genes are TRBV3-1 and TRBJ2-4; 8 nucleotides align to TRBD1. V lost 8 bases, J lost 6 bases, and 9 bases stayed unmatched. The CDR3 sequence is 14 residues long. Germline V gives CDR1 LGHDT, CDR2 YNNKEL (reference sequence). The CDR3 here is CASRRQGNANIQYF. The CDR3 DNA follows: TGTGCCAGCCGGCGACAGGGGAACGCAAACATTCAGTACTTC.

The rearrangement links TRBV14 to TRBJ1-4; no definite D call. CDR3 length: 14 amino acids. CDR1 is SGHDN, CDR2 FVKESK, per germline. V was pared by 0 bases and J by 7 bases, with 9 bases between. CDR3 DNA: TGTGCCAGCAGCCAAGATTCGGTAGTTGAAAAACTGTTTTTT. Its translation is CASSQDSVVEKLFF.

This clonotype was detected ten times or more. The chain combines TRBV12-3 or TRBV12-4 with TRBJ2-5; D is unresolved. Trimming removed 5 bases from V and 4 bases from J, with 8 bases in between. This CDR3 is 12 amino acids long. The chain's CDR3 is CASSHPRETQYF. In nucleotides, the CDR3 is TGTGCCAGCAGTCACCCCCGAGAGACCCAGTACTTC.

In its sample, this clonotype was seen many times. The chain carries TRBV7-9 and TRBJ2-7, with a weak D call TRBD2 (5 bases). CDR3 length equals 12 residues. CDR1 SEHNR and CDR2 FQNEAQ come from the germline V gene (reference sequence). The V end was cut by 6 bases, the J end by 9 bases, with 15 bases between. This CDR3 reads CASSVEGSRQYF. CDR3 nucleotides: TGTGCCAGCAGTGTCGAAGGGAGCAGGCAGTACTTC.

At least ten counts were recorded for this clonotype. The chain employs TRBV7-3 and TRBJ2-3; no clear D gene. Between the trimmed V and J ends, which lost 0 bases and 0 bases, there was a span of 7 bases. Germline CDR1 and CDR2: SGHTA and FQGTGA. The length of the CDR3 is 15 residues. CDR3 in amino acids: CASSLTQLSTDTQYF. The CDR3 nucleotides are TGTGCCAGCAGCTTAACGCAGCTGAGCACAGATACGCAGTATTTT.

This clonotype was recorded at least ten times. The chain employs TRBV12-3 or TRBV12-4 and TRBJ1-5; unclear D gene. There are 15 residues in the CDR3. With 6 bases removed from V and 6 bases from J, the gap between germline ends came to 18 bases. Written as DNA, the CDR3 is TGTGCCAGCAGGTCCTCCCGGGGATTCGGTCAGCCCCAGCATTTT. Translation gives CASRSSRGFGQPQHF.

This clonotype was observed at least ten times. V usage is TRBV28 and J usage is TRBJ2-2, with D tentatively TRBD2 (6 bases). Germline V gene lookup returns CDR1 MDHEN and CDR2 SYDVKM. The CDR3 has 17 residues. The V end lost 3 bases, the J end lost 4 bases, and 18 bases lay between the germline ends. The CDR3 reads CASSLGTGLVFTGELFF. CDR3 nucleotides: TGTGCCAGCAGTTTGGGGACGGGACTCGTTTTCACCGGGGAGCTGTTTTTT.

This clonotype has just a few counts. The genes are TRBV5-1 and TRBJ2-2; D is ambiguous. The germline CDR1 and CDR2 sequences are SGHRS and YFSETQ. This CDR3 comprises 16 residues. With 2 bases removed from V and 5 bases from J, the gap between germline ends came to 16 bases. For the CDR3, the DNA is TGCGCCAGCAGCTTAGTAGGGCAGCTGAGGACCGGGGAGCTGTTTTTT. It yields the protein CASSLVGQLRTGELFF.

The chain is built from TRBV18 and TRBJ2-1; a weak D match, TRBD2 (6 bases). CDR3 length: 16 amino acids. V was clipped by 2 bases and J by 1 base, with 12 bases between them. The germline V gene has CDR1 KGHSH and CDR2 LQKENI. In nucleotides, the CDR3 is TGTGCCAGCTCACCAATGGCGGGAAGTTCCTACAATGAGCAGTTCTTC. Amino acids: CASSPMAGSSYNEQFF.

This clonotype showed up just a few times. This chain links TRBV19 with TRBJ2-7; 8 nucleotides align to TRBD1. V lost 4 bases and J lost 2; bases outside the gene matches: 13. Germline V gene sequence: CDR1 LNHDA, CDR2 SQIVND (reference sequence). CDR3 length: 17 residues. The CDR3: CASSTSRPDRVTYEQYF. The DNA for the CDR3 is TGTGCCAGTAGTACCTCCCGTCCGGACAGGGTAACCTACGAGCAGTACTTC.